The 4 T cell receptor beta chains in this list originate from one sample, sequenced in a study of T cell responses to AZD1222 COVID-19 vaccine (dated by TCRdb to the early 2020s). Libraries were prepared through the immunoSEQ multiplex PCR assay. TCRdb obtained this table from immuneACCESS and retained in-frame rearrangements with V and J assigned. These tables miss some clones; where compared with another copy, unresolved V genes account for less than half of the shortfall, and the remainder is unexplained. The sample includes more than 95,000 clones, with about nine tenths observed a single time. Of the sample, more than 6% is held by the ten largest clones. The label giving this sample's time point can be read as: baseline before first vaccination. The input for sequencing was peripheral blood, taken on day 0 of AZD1222 vaccination. The source of these receptors is an adult in good health.

The J gene is TRBJ1-6, the V gene TRBV7-2, with 10 nucleotides matching TRBD1. V lost 2 bases, J lost 10 bases, and 5 bases stayed unmatched. From germline, CDR1 is SGHTA and CDR2 FQGNSA. This CDR3 contains 15 residues. The CDR3 coding sequence is TGTGCCAGCAGCTTACGACAGGGGGCGAGATCACCCCTCCACTTT. Translating gives CASSLRQGARSPLHF. Using reference TRBV7-2 and TRBJ1-6 for the parts outside the CDR3, the full variable domain is GAGVSQSPSNKVTEKGKDVELRCDPISGHTALYWYRQSLGQGLEFLIYFQGNSAPDKSGLPSDRFSAERTGGSVSTLTIQRTQQEDSAVYLCASSLRQGARSPLHFGNGTRLTVT.

V and J are TRBV11-2 and TRBJ1-5, with D uncertain. The V gene's germline CDR1 is SGHAT and CDR2 FQNNGV. The CDR3 has 18 residues. Trimming stripped 1 base from V and 4 bases from J, with 20 bases between. The CDR3 region has the DNA TGTGCCAGCAGCTTAGCCGCCCCTCGGCGAGGGCTGAATCAGCCCCAGCATTTT. Translated: CASSLAAPRRGLNQPQHF. The full variable domain, its missing parts supplied by reference TRBV11-2 and TRBJ1-5, is EAGVAQSPRYKIIEKRQSVAFWCNPISGHATLYWYQQILGQGPKLLIQFQNNGVVDDSQLPKDRFSAERLKGVDSTLKIQPAKLEDSAVYLCASSLAAPRRGLNQPQHFGDGTRLSIL.

The V gene is TRBV6-5, the J gene TRBJ2-7; the match to TRBD1 covers 7 bases. Germline V CDR1 and CDR2: MNHEY, SVGAGI. The V segment lost 2 bases and the J segment 6 bases; nucleotides outside the gene matches: 10. The CDR3 spans 15 residues. The CDR3 region is CASSYGWQGDREQYF. CDR3 sequence (DNA): TGTGCCAGCAGTTACGGTTGGCAGGGGGATCGCGAGCAGTACTTC.

The J gene is TRBJ2-7, the V gene TRBV7-6; D might be TRBD1 or TRBD2, each matching 6 bases. The CDR3 extends over 15 amino acids. Trimming shortened V by 1 base and J by 4 bases, and 14 bases separated the two germline ends. Germline lookup yields CDR1 SGHVS and CDR2 FNYEAQ. The CDR3: CASSLGGGSSYEQYF. The CDR3 DNA follows: TGTGCCAGCAGCTTAGGAGGGGGGTCCAGTTACGAGCAGTACTTC.